This TCR beta chain was obtained from a study of T-cell reconstitution after alpha-beta-depleted transplantation in children. General study points: T-cell counts and diversity were attributed mostly to newly produced T cells one year after transplant. By about two months after transplant, alpha-beta T cells reportedly arose from several hundred graft clones that had expanded.

The V gene lost 2 bases and the J gene lost 6 bases, with 14 bases spanning the gap. The CDR3 has 14 amino acids. Germline lookup yields CDR1 GTSNPN and CDR2 SVGIG (reference sequence). Unique molecular identifiers were used in preparing the TCRbeta library. TCRdb reprocessed the PCR reads with MiXCR, giving one entry per CDR3 protein. This repertoire shows about 610,000 distinct CDR3 sequences, 25% to 30% found once; its top ten account for under 45%. As concerns this clonotype: Its antigen remains unknown.

Specimen: PBMCs, collected before TCRalphabeta/CD19-depleted stem cell transplant. V usage is TRBV30 and J usage is TRBJ2-1; D is perhaps TRBD2 (5 bases). This TCR was recovered from a boy under two years old with Wiskott-Aldrich syndrome, due to receive a stem cell transplant. The CDR3 coding sequence is TGTGCCTGGAGTCCGTCTTATAGCGTCAATGAGCAGTTCTTC. The encoded protein is CAWSPSYSVNEQFF.